These T cell receptor beta chains were read from a single sample in a study of cytomegalovirus exposure and HLA in healthy donors. Profiled with immunoSEQ multiplex PCR; TCRdb holds only in-frame clones, not every one. In total, the table holds 150,000 to 250,000 clones. The specimen was PBMCs. Receptors were obtained from a boy aged 5-17 years in good health and CMV-seronegative. The CDR3 runs from the conserved cysteine through the conserved F or W. The D gene is left open where the match is weak.

j_gene	d_gene	v_gene	CDR3nt	CDR3aa
TRBJ1-4	.	TRBV28	TGTGCCAGCAGTTTAAGAGCAGAAAAACTGTTTTTT	CASSLRAEKLFF
TRBJ1-1	.	TRBV20-1	TGCAGTGCTAGTAGGGGGACTGAAGCTTTCTTT	CSASRGTEAFF
TRBJ1-3	.	TRBV29-1	TGCAGCGTCAGGCTCTCTGGAAACACCATATATTTT	CSVRLSGNTIYF
TRBJ2-7	TRBD1	TRBV6-6	TGTGCCAGCAGGACAGGGGCCTACGAGCAGTACTTC	CASRTGAYEQYF
TRBJ2-3	.	TRBV7-9	TGTGCCAGCAGCTTAGGGGGCCAGAGCACAGATACGCAGTATTTT	CASSLGGQSTDTQYF
TRBJ1-6	.	TRBV27	TGTGCCAGCAGTTTGACGGCCGGGGCCCTCCACTTT	CASSLTAGALHF
TRBJ1-2	TRBD1	TRBV4-1	TGCGCCAGCAGCCAAGATCCCCGGGGACAGGGCTTGTATGGCTACACCTTC	CASSQDPRGQGLYGYTF
TRBJ2-5	TRBD2	TRBV5-4	TGTGCCAGCAGCTTGGGAGTGGCGGGGGGCCAAGAGACCCAGTACTTC	CASSLGVAGGQETQYF
TRBJ2-7	.	TRBV28	TGTGCCAGCAGTTCGGCGGGGCTGTACTTC	CASSSAGLYF
TRBJ1-1	.	TRBV19	TGTGCCAGTAGTACACTCGGAGTAGGAGGCACTGAAGCTTTCTTT	CASSTLGVGGTEAFF
TRBJ2-2	.	TRBV5-6	TGTGCCAGCAGGCATTATCCTAAGTCGGCCGGGGAGCTGTTTTTT	CASRHYPKSAGELFF
TRBJ2-7	.	TRBV28	TGTGCCAGCAGTTCAGCCGACAGGCTCGACAACGAGCAGTACTTC	CASSSADRLDNEQYF
TRBJ2-1	TRBD2	TRBV9	TGTGCCAGCAGCAATAAGCGGGGGGGCTCCTACAATGAGCAGTTCTTC	CASSNKRGGSYNEQFF
TRBJ2-1	TRBD1	TRBV9	TGTGCCAGCAGCGTAGAAGGGGACAGGGGGAATGAGCAGTTCTTC	CASSVEGDRGNEQFF
TRBJ2-7	TRBD2	TRBV7-7	TGTGCTAGCAGCCATTCGACTAGCGGGGAGTACGAGCAGTACTTC	CASSHSTSGEYEQYF
TRBJ2-3	TRBD2	TRBV6-1	TGTGCCAGCAGTGAAGACCCAGCGGGGGGGCGAGGTACGCAGTATTTT	CASSEDPAGGRGTQYF
TRBJ2-7	.	TRBV10-3	TGTGCCATTGCGGGCCGGGGGTACGAGCAGTACTTC	CAIAGRGYEQYF
TRBJ2-2	.	TRBV6-6	TGTGCCAACCCGACGGGGAACACCGGGGAGCTGTTTTTT	CANPTGNTGELFF
TRBJ1-6	.	TRBV7-3	TGTGCCAGCAGCCAAAGACAGGCTAATTCACCCCTCCACTTT	CASSQRQANSPLHF
TRBJ1-2	.	TRBV28	TGTGCCAGCAGGGGGCGCGCCCTATTGCGGGGCTACACCTTC	CASRGRALLRGYTF
TRBJ2-3	.	TRBV9	TGTGCCAGCAGCGTATGGGGGAGGACAGATACGCAGTATTTT	CASSVWGRTDTQYF
TRBJ1-1	TRBD1	TRBV6-5	TGTGCCAGCAGTCTGGACAGGGATACTGAAGCTTTCTTT	CASSLDRDTEAFF
TRBJ2-7	TRBD1	TRBV27	TGTGCCAGCAGTCCAACCCCCGGGACAGGAACTTCCTACGAGCAGTACTTC	CASSPTPGTGTSYEQYF
TRBJ2-5	.	TRBV5-4	TGTGCCAGCGCCCAGGGGGGACAGGAGACCCAGTACTTC	CASAQGGQETQYF
TRBJ1-1	.	TRBV28	TGTGCCAGCAGTTTCACATCTCGGGGCACTGAAGCTTTCTTT	CASSFTSRGTEAFF
TRBJ2-5	TRBD1	TRBV6-5	TGTGCCAGCACCATAGGACAGGGACAAGAGACCCAGTACTTC	CASTIGQGQETQYF
TRBJ1-3	.	TRBV20-1	TGCAGTGCCCACCTAGTTAACACCATATATTTT	CSAHLVNTIYF
TRBJ1-2	TRBD1	TRBV28	TGTGCCAGCCGTACCCAGGGACAGACCAGCTATGGCTACACCTTC	CASRTQGQTSYGYTF
TRBJ1-1	.	TRBV6-1	TGTGCCAGCAGTGAAGGAGATCTTCGGAACACTGAAGCTTTCTTT	CASSEGDLRNTEAFF
TRBJ1-6	TRBD1	TRBV7-6	TGTGCCAGCAGCTTAGGTGGGGACAGAACCTTTGGGGGTTCACCCCTCCACTTT	CASSLGGDRTFGGSPLHF
TRBJ1-2	TRBD1	TRBV6-5	TGTGCCAGCAGTTTAACCCGGGACAGTTACTATGGCTACACCTTC	CASSLTRDSYYGYTF
TRBJ2-7	.	TRBV5-6	TGTGCCAGCAGCTTGCAGGGACATAGCTCCTACGAGCAGTACTTC	CASSLQGHSSYEQYF
TRBJ1-6	TRBD1	TRBV4-1	TGCGCCAGCAGCCAAGAGTGGACAGGGGCACCCCTCCACTTT	CASSQEWTGAPLHF
TRBJ1-3	.	TRBV15	TGTGCCACCAGCAGAGATCCGGGTGAGGACACCATATATTTT	CATSRDPGEDTIYF
TRBJ2-2	TRBD1	TRBV19	TGTGCCAGTAGGCACAGCACCGGGACAGGGAAAAATCCTCCCAACACCGGGGAGCTGTTTTTT	CASRHSTGTGKNPPNTGELFF
TRBJ2-5	TRBD1	TRBV4-1	TGCGCCAGCAGCCAAGCGGACAGGAACCAAGAGACCCAGTACTTC	CASSQADRNQETQYF
TRBJ2-6	.	TRBV5-1	TGCGCCAGCAGCGTACAGAACTCTGGGGCCAACGTCCTGACTTTC	CASSVQNSGANVLTF
TRBJ1-5	TRBD1	TRBV28	TGTGCCAGCAGCCTACCCCCCGACAGGGGCCGCAATCAGCCCCAGCATTTT	CASSLPPDRGRNQPQHF
TRBJ2-7	.	TRBV27	TGTGCCAGCAGTTTTGGCTTCTCCTACGAGCAGTACTTC	CASSFGFSYEQYF
TRBJ2-7	TRBD1	TRBV5-1	TGCGCCAGCAGCTCAAGGGACAGACTGTACGAGCAGTACTTC	CASSSRDRLYEQYF
TRBJ2-2	TRBD2	TRBV5-1	TGCGCCAGCAGCCGAGGACTAGCGGGGGGTTCCACCGGGGAGCTGTTTTTT	CASSRGLAGGSTGELFF
TRBJ2-1	.	TRBV2	TGTGCCAGCAAGCACGGGGGAACGGTCGGTGAGCAGTTCTTC	CASKHGGTVGEQFF
TRBJ2-2	.	TRBV25-1	TGTGCCACTGGGGAGGTCGGGGAGCTGTTTTTT	CATGEVGELFF
TRBJ2-7	TRBD2	TRBV9	TGTGCCAGCAGCCCCCGCCCACAACTAGCGGATTTCTACGAGCAGTACTTC	CASSPRPQLADFYEQYF
TRBJ1-2	TRBD1	TRBV18	TGTGCCAGCCAAACAGGGACAGGAACAAGAACCTTC	CASQTGTGTRTF
TRBJ2-3	.	TRBV30	TGTGCCTGGAGTTTCCTAGACACAGATACGCAGTATTTT	CAWSFLDTDTQYF
TRBJ2-7	TRBD1	TRBV7-8	TGTGCCAGCAGCTTAGGTGGGACAGGGGGCTACGAGCAGTACTTC	CASSLGGTGGYEQYF
TRBJ1-1	.	TRBV7-9	TGTGCCAGCAGCTTTGGGCCCGTCATGAACACTGAAGCTTTCTTT	CASSFGPVMNTEAFF
TRBJ1-1	TRBD1	TRBV2	TGTGCCAGCAGTGAAGGGACAGGTCTGAACACTGAAGCTTTCTTT	CASSEGTGLNTEAFF
TRBJ1-5	.	TRBV15	TGTGCCACCAGCAGAGATCGGGGTTTGGGCCCCCAGCATTTT	CATSRDRGLGPQHF
TRBJ2-1	.	TRBV28	TGTGCCAGCAGTACGCGGCAGGGAGGCGGGCAGTTCTTC	CASSTRQGGGQFF
TRBJ2-3	.	TRBV7-9	TGTGCCAGCAGCTTATCCGTTTTCGATACGCAGTATTTT	CASSLSVFDTQYF
TRBJ2-5	.	TRBV11-2	TGTGCCAGCAGCTCCGCTAAGGGGTACGAGACCCAGTACTTC	CASSSAKGYETQYF
TRBJ1-1	.	TRBV19	TGTGCCAGTAGTATCCAGGGGTTGGGGACTGAAGCTTTCTTT	CASSIQGLGTEAFF
TRBJ1-2	.	TRBV19	TGTGCCAGTAGCACAGCGGCAGCGCTAGCTAACTATGGCTACACCTTC	CASSTAAALANYGYTF
TRBJ1-6	TRBD1	TRBV30	TGTGCCTGGAAGGACAGGGGATCATCACCCCTCCACTTT	CAWKDRGSSPLHF
TRBJ1-2	.	TRBV18	TGTGCCAGCTCACCCGAGAGGGAGTTCGGCTACACCTTC	CASSPEREFGYTF
TRBJ1-2	TRBD1	TRBV7-9	TGTGCCAGCAGCTCGCTGGACAGGGTAGGCGGCTACACCTTC	CASSSLDRVGGYTF
TRBJ2-7	TRBD1	TRBV7-6	TGTGCCAGCAGCAACCCAACAGGGGGTGCCGACGAGCAGTACTTC	CASSNPTGGADEQYF